This T cell receptor (beta chain) stems from a study of cytomegalovirus exposure and HLA in healthy donors. Background on the study: Genetic ancestry analysis placed over 75% of the 300 to 500 donors that were genotyped in the Caucasian-associated cluster.

The donors were healthy bone marrow donors. PCR was performed using 60 Vbeta and 13 Jbeta primers. Sequencing used immunoSEQ multiplex PCR; TCRdb keeps in-frame clones, though not all of them. This sample has under 200,000 clones, with approximately 85% found just once. V was clipped by 4 bases and J by 8 bases; unmatched bases: 9. CDR1 SGDLS and CDR2 YYNGEE come from the germline V gene. CDR3 length equals 14 residues. Study results and caveats: Associated with cytomegalovirus, according to the listing, were some 180 TCR beta chains. TCR sequences were mostly rare, though some public TCRs occurred in many donors.

On this clone: Its antigen is not known.

Source material: PBMCs. This chain links TRBV9 with TRBJ1-2; 9 bases match TRBD1. This TCR was sampled from a man younger than 30 in good health and CMV-seropositive. The CDR3 DNA reads as TGTGCCAGCAGCATGGACAGGGGCTATCTCGGCTACACCTTC. Amino acids: CASSMDRGYLGYTF.